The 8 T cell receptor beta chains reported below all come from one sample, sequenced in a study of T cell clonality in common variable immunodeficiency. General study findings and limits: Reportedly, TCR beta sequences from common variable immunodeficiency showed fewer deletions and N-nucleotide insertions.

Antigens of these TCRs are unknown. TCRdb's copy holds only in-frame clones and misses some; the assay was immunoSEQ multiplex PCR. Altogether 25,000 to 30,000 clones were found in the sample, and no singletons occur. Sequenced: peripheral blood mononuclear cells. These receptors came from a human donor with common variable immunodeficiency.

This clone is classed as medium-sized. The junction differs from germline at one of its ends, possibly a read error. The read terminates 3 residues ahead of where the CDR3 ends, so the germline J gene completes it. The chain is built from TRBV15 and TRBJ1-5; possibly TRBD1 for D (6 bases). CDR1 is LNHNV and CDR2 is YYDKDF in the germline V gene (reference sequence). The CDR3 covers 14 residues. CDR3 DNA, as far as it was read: TGTGCCCCCAGTGAGGGGGATACGAATCAGCCC. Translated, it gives CAPSEGDTNQP. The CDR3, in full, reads CAPSEGDTNQPQHF. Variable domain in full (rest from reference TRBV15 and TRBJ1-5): DAMVIQNPRYQVTQFGKPVTLSCSQTLNHNVMYWYQQKSSQAPKLLFHYYDKDFNNEADTPDNFQSRRPNTSFCFLDIRSPGLGDTAMYLCAPSEGDTNQPQHFGDGTRLSIL.

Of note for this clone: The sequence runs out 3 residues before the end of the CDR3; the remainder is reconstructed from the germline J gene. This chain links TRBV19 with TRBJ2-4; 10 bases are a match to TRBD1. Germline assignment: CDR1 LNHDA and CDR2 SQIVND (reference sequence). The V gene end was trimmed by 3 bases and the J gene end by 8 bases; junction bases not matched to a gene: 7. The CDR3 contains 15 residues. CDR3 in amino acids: CASSMAGQGKHIQYF. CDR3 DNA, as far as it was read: TGTGCCAGTAGTATGGCGGGACAGGGGAAGCACATT.

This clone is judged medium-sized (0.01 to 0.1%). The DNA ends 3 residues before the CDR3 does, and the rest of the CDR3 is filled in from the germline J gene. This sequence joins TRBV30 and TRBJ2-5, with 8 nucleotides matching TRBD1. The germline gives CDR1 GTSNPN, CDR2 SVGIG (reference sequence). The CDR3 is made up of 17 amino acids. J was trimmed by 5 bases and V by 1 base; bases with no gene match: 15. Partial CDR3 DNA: TGTGCCTGGAGTGACTCCCCCCCAGGGGGCGCTCAGGAGACC. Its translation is CAWSDSPPGGAQET. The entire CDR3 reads CAWSDSPPGGAQETQYF.

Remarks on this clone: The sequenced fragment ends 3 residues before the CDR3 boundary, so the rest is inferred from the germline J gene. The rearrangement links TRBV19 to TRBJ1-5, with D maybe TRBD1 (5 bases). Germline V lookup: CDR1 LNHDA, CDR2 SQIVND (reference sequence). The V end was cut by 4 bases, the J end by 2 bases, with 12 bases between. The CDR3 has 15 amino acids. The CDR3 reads CASSTPGGGNQPQHF. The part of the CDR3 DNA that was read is TGTGCCAGTAGTACCCCGGGGGGAGGCAATCAGCCC.

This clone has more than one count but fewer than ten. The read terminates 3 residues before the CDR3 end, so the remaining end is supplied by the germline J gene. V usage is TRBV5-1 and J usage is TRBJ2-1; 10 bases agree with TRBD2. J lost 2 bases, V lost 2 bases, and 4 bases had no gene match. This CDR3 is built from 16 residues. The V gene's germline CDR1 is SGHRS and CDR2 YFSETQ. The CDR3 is CASSFRAGGAYNEQFF. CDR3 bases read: TGCGCCAGCAGCTTTCGAGCGGGGGGGGCCTACAATGAG. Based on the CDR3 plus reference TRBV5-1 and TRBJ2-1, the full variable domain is KAGVTQTPRYLIKTRGQQVTLSCSPISGHRSVSWYQQTPGQGLQFLFEYFSETQRNKGNFPGRFSGRQFSNSRSEMNVSTLELGDSALYLCASSFRAGGAYNEQFFGPGTRLTVL.

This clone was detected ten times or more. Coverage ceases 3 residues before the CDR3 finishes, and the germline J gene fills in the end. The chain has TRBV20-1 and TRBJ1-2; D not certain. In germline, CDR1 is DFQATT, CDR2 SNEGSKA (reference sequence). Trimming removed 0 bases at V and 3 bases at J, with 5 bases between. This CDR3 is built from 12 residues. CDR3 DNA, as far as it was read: TGCAGTGCTAGAGATTTCGACTATGGC. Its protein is CSARDFDYG. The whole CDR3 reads CSARDFDYGYTF.

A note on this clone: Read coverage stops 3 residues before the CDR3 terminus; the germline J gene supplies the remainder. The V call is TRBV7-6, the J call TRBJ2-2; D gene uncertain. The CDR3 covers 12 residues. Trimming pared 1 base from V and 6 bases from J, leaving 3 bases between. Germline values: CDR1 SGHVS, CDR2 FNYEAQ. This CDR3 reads CASSLEAGELFF. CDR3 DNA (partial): TGTGCCAGCAGCTTAGAGGCCGGGGAG.

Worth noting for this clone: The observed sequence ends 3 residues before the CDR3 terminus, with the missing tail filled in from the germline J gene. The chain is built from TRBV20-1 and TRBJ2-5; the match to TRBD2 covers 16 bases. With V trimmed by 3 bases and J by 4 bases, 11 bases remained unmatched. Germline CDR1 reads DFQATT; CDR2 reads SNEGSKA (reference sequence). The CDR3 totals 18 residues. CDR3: CSASWGGLAGGLIETQYF. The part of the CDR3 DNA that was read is TGCAGTGCTAGCTGGGGGGGACTAGCGGGGGGGTTAATAGAGACC.